The source of this TCR beta chain is a study of blood T cell repertoires in COVID-19 (TCRdb year 2020). Describing the broader study: Samples from collaborators originated in the United States, Italy and Spain and spanned both the acute and convalescent phases of COVID-19. A de-identified subject ID, COVID-19 status, age in years and sex were almost always included in the sample metadata. HLA class I and class II types, where available, came from metadata supplied by the sample provider rather than from assay-based typing. The samples were drawn from two sources: the first 160 participants of the ongoing ImmuneRACE study, and 950 to 1,500 subjects contributed by 6 global collaborators. A freely available public database, intended as a resource for researchers studying the immune response to SARS-CoV-2, is where the repertoires were released. Deeply sampled blood TCRbeta repertoires from subjects exposed to, actively infected with, or recovered from COVID-19 were included in the dataset. The prospective study material was composed of cDNA or gDNA derived from T cells, B-cell-depleted T cells, or PBMCs. General conclusions and limits of the study: How much clinical and demographic metadata was included differed by source and by participant, and the metadata was provided uncurated.

Collaborating institutions collected whole blood in K2EDTA tubes following their own protocols. For TCRbeta analysis, collaborators shipped samples as frozen whole blood, isolated PBMCs, or DNA extracted from either of those sample types. TCRbeta CDR3 regions were amplified from genomic DNA by means of the immunoSEQ Assay, a bias-controlled multiplex PCR. Concerning the study's data processing: The number of nucleated cells in each sample was estimated from the amplification of reference gene primers within the assay. To quantify the absolute abundance of each unique TCRbeta CDR3 rearrangement, sequence reads were collapsed and filtered. For each sample, productive Simpson clonality was calculated as the square root of Simpson's diversity index over productive rearrangements. Sourced from immuneACCESS, this table was stored by TCRdb with only in-frame sequences that have V and J called. A share of the clones is absent; for the studies checked, an unresolved V gene accounts for under half, and the remainder has no known explanation. The V and J calls and clone size were taken over from that table, and D and trimming were inferred from the DNA. This sample is represented by roughly 80,000 clones; roughly 88% of them were singletons. Of the sample, under 6.5% falls within the top ten clones.

Worth noting for this clone: Its antigen is currently not known. A read error may be the cause here, since a much bigger clone is one base away.

CDR1 and CDR2 were assigned from the germline V gene as SGHTA and FQGNSA. The CDR3 holds 19 amino acids from the cysteine to the phenylalanine. Only CDR3 DNA is held: 57 bases, read in frame from base 1. The germline V and J ends show losses of 4 bases and 7 bases respectively, and no gene match explains 22 bases of the junction. The sequence was obtained from a man in his fifties with active COVID-19. The sample was peripheral blood. The receptor chain draws on TRBV7-2 and TRBJ1-2; 9 junctional bases match TRBD1. The CDR3 here reads CASSSQPSGTGPLSGGYTF. The sequenced DNA is TGTGCCAGCAGCTCACAGCCTTCCGGGACAGGGCCCCTCTCGGGTGGCTACACCTTC.